Presented here are 16 T cell receptor beta chains from one specimen sequenced in a study of cytomegalovirus exposure and HLA in healthy donors (dated by TCRdb to 2016 to 2017). The library was made by the immunoSEQ multiplex PCR assay. A mixture of 60 forward primers for TCR Vbeta segments and 13 reverse primers for TCR Jbeta segments was used in the multiplex PCR. TCRdb holds this immuneACCESS table with in-frame rearrangements only. Some clones are missing; in checked studies, unresolved V genes explain under half, and the rest has no known cause. Across this sample there are roughly 120,000 clones, with roughly 80% seen only once. The leading ten clones occupy 2.5% to 3% of the sample. Material for sequencing was PBMCs. Receptors were obtained from a man younger than 40 in good health and CMV-seronegative.

The chain employs TRBV15 and TRBJ1-1; D ambiguous. The CDR3 covers 14 residues. The V end was cut by 1 base, the J end by 1 base, with 7 bases between. The germline V gene has CDR1 LNHNV and CDR2 YYDKDF (reference sequence). CDR3 nucleotides: TGTGCCACCAGCAGAGTACCGGGGAACACTGAAGCTTTCTTT. Translation: CATSRVPGNTEAFF.

This clone occurred once. J is TRBJ1-2 and V is TRBV30; 8 bases align to TRBD1. The CDR3 spans 16 residues. V was clipped by 2 bases and J by 3 bases; unmatched bases: 11. Germline values: CDR1 GTSNPN, CDR2 SVGIG (reference sequence). In DNA, the CDR3 is TGTGCCTGGAGTTCGACAGACAGGGGAACACACTATGGCTACACCTTC. Its protein product is CAWSSTDRGTHYGYTF.

The chain is built from TRBV6-6 and TRBJ2-2; D unresolved. Germline V gives CDR1 MNHNY, CDR2 SVGAGI (reference sequence). The CDR3 runs to 12 residues. V was cut by 8 bases and J by 6 bases, with 10 bases left in between. CDR3 DNA sequence: TGTGCCAGCGGAGTGATAGCCGGGGAGCTGTTTTTT. Its translation: CASGVIAGELFF.

The rearrangement joins TRBV7-9 to TRBJ1-1; TRBD1 might be the D (6 bases). Germline V gene data show CDR1 as SEHNR and CDR2 as FQNEAQ (reference sequence). Trimming stripped 0 bases from V and 8 bases from J, with 13 bases between. CDR3 size: 14 residues. For the CDR3, the DNA is TGTGCCAGCAGCTTAGCGGGCAGGGGCTCGGAAGCTTTCTTT. Amino acid sequence: CASSLAGRGSEAFF.

The chain links TRBV27 to TRBJ2-7; 9 bases align to TRBD2. With V trimmed by 10 bases and J by 5 bases, 15 bases remained unmatched. The V gene's germline CDR1 is MNHEY and CDR2 SMNVEV (reference sequence). The CDR3 runs to 15 residues. The CDR3 DNA reads as TGTGCCACCCACTGGGCTAGCGGGAATCCCAACGAGCAGTACTTC. As protein: CATHWASGNPNEQYF.

The chain carries TRBV30 and TRBJ1-4; D is unclear. Germline V gene lookup returns CDR1 GTSNPN and CDR2 SVGIG (reference sequence). Trimming cost V 0 bases and J 6 bases, with 5 bases left between them. The CDR3 has 12 amino acids. Written as DNA, the CDR3 is TGTGCCTGGAGTGTACACGATGAAAAACTGTTTTTT. It specifies CAWSVHDEKLFF.

The chain has TRBV4-3 and TRBJ1-2, with D possibly TRBD1 on 5 matching bases. The length of the CDR3 is 14 residues. Germline lookup yields CDR1 LGHNA and CDR2 YSLEER. The ends were cut back, 1 base at V and 3 bases at J, with 9 bases in the middle. The DNA of the CDR3 is TGCGCCAGCAGCCAAGGCAGGGTGGACTATGGCTACACCTTC. Protein product: CASSQGRVDYGYTF.

The chain recombines TRBV7-9 with TRBJ1-1; D is perhaps TRBD1 (5 bases). The CDR3 covers 15 residues. The V and J ends lost 3 bases and 0 bases respectively, with 11 bases between them. The V gene's germline CDR1 is SEHNR and CDR2 FQNEAQ (reference sequence). As DNA, the CDR3 is TGTGCCAGCAGCTTGGGAATAGGGGTGAACACTGAAGCTTTCTTT. The encoded protein is CASSLGIGVNTEAFF.

V usage is TRBV27 and J usage is TRBJ2-5; D is possibly TRBD2 (6 bases). Deletions cut 8 bases from V and 1 base from J, with 11 bases between. This CDR3 comprises 13 residues. CDR1 is MNHEY and CDR2 is SMNVEV in the germline V gene (reference sequence). The CDR3 loop is CASYSSVQETQYF. The DNA for the CDR3 is TGTGCCAGCTACTCTAGCGTCCAAGAGACCCAGTACTTC.

The chain employs TRBV11-2 and TRBJ2-1; 7 bases match TRBD2. CDR1 and CDR2 from the germline V gene are SGHAT and FQNNGV. Germline trimming cut 6 bases from V and 5 bases from J; bases unmatched to any gene: 10. This CDR3 region has 15 residues. Here the CDR3 DNA reads TGTGCCAGCAGTCGCTCGCCTAGCGGAAACAATGAGCAGTTCTTC. This sequence encodes CASSRSPSGNNEQFF.

The chain uses TRBV4-3 and TRBJ1-6; 7 bases are a match to TRBD1. CDR3 length: 18 amino acids. Germline trimming cut 2 bases from V and 0 bases from J; bases unmatched to any gene: 7. CDR1 is LGHNA and CDR2 is YSLEER in the germline V gene. DNA of the CDR3: TGCGCCAGCAGCCAAAGCCCAGGGGGAAGCTCCTATAATTCACCCCTCCACTTT. Amino acid sequence: CASSQSPGGSSYNSPLHF.

The chain carries TRBV7-9 and TRBJ1-2; D unresolved. V shed 1 base and J shed 2 bases, with 8 bases lying between them. There are 14 residues in the CDR3. Germline V gives CDR1 SEHNR, CDR2 FQNEAQ (reference sequence). CDR3 amino acids: CASSLGAVNYGYTF. The CDR3 coding sequence is TGTGCCAGCAGCTTAGGCGCCGTCAACTATGGCTACACCTTC.

The chain joins TRBV12-2 to TRBJ2-1; the table's D call, TRBD1, was not checked against the DNA. TRBV12-2 is a pseudogene. The CDR3 is 21 residues long. The CDR3 DNA reads as TGTGCAAGTCGCTTAGCGCTTCAGAAGGGGCGCGCCCCGAGCTCCTACAATGAGCAGTTCTTC. Amino acids: CASRLALQKGRAPSSYNEQFF.

V is TRBV6-5 and J is TRBJ2-7; D gene ambiguous. Trimming stripped 0 bases from V and 3 bases from J, with 9 bases between. This CDR3 contains 14 residues. The germline CDR1 and CDR2 sequences are MNHEY and SVGAGI. The CDR3 DNA sequence: TGTGCCAGCAGTTACTCGAGTCTATACTACGAGCAGTACTTC. It codes for CASSYSSLYYEQYF.

This clone was observed a single time. CDR3 DNA sequence: TGTGCCAGCTCACCAGACTCCAATGAGCAGTTCTTC. Its protein product is CASSPDSNEQFF. The chain employs TRBV18 and TRBJ2-1; D is ambiguous. V lost 2 bases and J lost 6, with 5 bases in between. The CDR3 sequence is 12 residues long. Germline loops: CDR1 KGHSH, CDR2 LQKENI.

The CDR3 is CASSIGSGRAGDEQFF. The CDR3 DNA reads TGTGCCAGTAGTATTGGTAGCGGGAGGGCCGGGGATGAGCAGTTCTTC. V gene TRBV19 combines with J gene TRBJ2-1; 11 bases fit TRBD2. The germline CDR1 and CDR2 sequences are LNHDA and SQIVND (reference sequence). Losses at the gene ends were 3 bases for V and 8 bases for J; bases not matched to a gene: 9. The CDR3 contains 16 residues. The full variable domain, rest sourced from reference TRBV19 and TRBJ2-1, is DGGITQSPKYLFRKEGQNVTLSCEQNLNHDAMYWYRQDPGQGLRLIYYSQIVNDFQKGDIAEGYSVSREKKESFPLTVTSAQKNPTAFYLCASSIGSGRAGDEQFFGPGTRLTVL.